Following are 14 T cell receptor beta chains from one sample sequenced in a study of CD8+ T cells in alopecia areata (dated by TCRdb to between 2017 and 2018). The library was built by means of the immunoSEQ multiplex PCR assay. For TCR sequencing, RNA was extracted from every sample and reverse transcribed into cDNA to serve as template. Held by TCRdb, this immuneACCESS table contains in-frame sequences only and omits some clones. Under half of the omission traces to an unresolved V gene where checked; the cause of the rest is unknown. The table for this sample lists roughly 110,000 clones; 84% of them were counted only once. The ten top clones hold 20% to 25% of the sample. Explained via the paper, the time point label denotes: around 24 weeks on oral tofacitinib. In the paper's terms, the treatment or condition label means: oral pan-JAK inhibitor, 5-10 mg twice daily. This sample comprised CD8+ T cells sorted from blood, obtained at week 24, from a patient treated with tofacitinib. The source of these receptors is a human donor with alopecia areata.

This clone was picked up one time. CDR3 sequence (DNA): TGTGCCAGCAGCGACGGACAGGTCAACACTGAAGCTTTCTTT. It is translated as CASSDGQVNTEAFF. The chain couples TRBV11-2 to TRBJ1-1; TRBD1 agrees at 7 bases. V lost 5 bases, J lost 2 bases, and 5 bases stayed unmatched. The CDR3 contains 14 residues. Germline V gene data show CDR1 as SGHAT and CDR2 as FQNNGV.

The chain uses TRBV5-8 and TRBJ2-7; 9 nucleotides align to TRBD1. V shed 4 bases, J shed 4 bases, and the junction held 12 bases outside the gene matches. The CDR3 is 16 residues long. Germline V gene sequence: CDR1 SGHTS, CDR2 YDEGEE. In nucleotides, the CDR3 is TGTGCCAGCAGCAGCACCCCGGGACAGGGATTGTACGAGCAGTACTTC. This gives the protein CASSSTPGQGLYEQYF.

The chain uses TRBV2 and TRBJ2-7; D is ambiguous. CDR3 length: 14 residues. Looked up from germline, CDR1 is SNHLY and CDR2 is FYNNEI. V was pared by 2 bases and J by 6 bases, with 14 bases between. The CDR3 spells CASSELSKGPEQYF. CDR3 sequence (DNA): TGTGCCAGCAGTGAATTAAGTAAAGGACCCGAGCAGTACTTC.

The chain joins TRBV5-6 to TRBJ2-7; maybe TRBD1 (5 bases). Germline-derived CDR1 and CDR2 are SGHDT and YYEEEE. The CDR3 loop spans 13 amino acids. The germline V and J ends were trimmed by 2 bases and 3 bases, with 9 bases remaining between them. The CDR3 nucleotides read TGTGCCAGCAGCTTCGACAGATTCTACGAGCAGTACTTC. Protein product: CASSFDRFYEQYF.

The rearrangement links TRBV7-6 to TRBJ1-2, with 8 bases aligning to TRBD1. The germline CDR1 and CDR2 sequences are SGHVS and FNYEAQ. CDR3 length equals 14 residues. Losses at the gene ends were 5 bases for V and 2 bases for J; bases not matched to a gene: 4. CDR3: CASSQGATNYGYTF. In nucleotides, the CDR3 is TGTGCCAGCAGCCAGGGGGCGACCAACTATGGCTACACCTTC.

The rearrangement joins TRBV7-6 to TRBJ1-4; TRBD1 agrees at 8 bases. The CDR3 spans 15 residues. V lost 5 bases, J lost 7 bases, and 9 bases stayed unmatched. CDR1 is SGHVS, CDR2 FNYEAQ, per germline. CDR3 nucleotides: TGTGCCAGCAGCCCTTGGGGGGACAGGAGTGAAAAACTGTTTTTT. Residues: CASSPWGDRSEKLFF.

CDR3 nucleotides: TGTGCCAGCAGTCAAGAGGTGGTTGAGCAGTTCTTC. Encoded protein: CASSQEVVEQFF. The V gene is TRBV7-9, the J gene TRBJ2-1, with unresolved D. Between the trimmed V and J ends, which lost 6 bases and 9 bases, there was a span of 12 bases. This CDR3 comprises 12 residues. Germline-derived CDR1 and CDR2 are SEHNR and FQNEAQ (reference sequence).

This rearrangement joins TRBV5-1 to TRBJ1-1; TRBD1 is a possible D gene (5 bases). Trimming stripped 0 bases from V and 2 bases from J, with 11 bases between. Germline CDR1 SGHRS, CDR2 YFSETQ. The CDR3 consists of 15 residues. CDR3 coding DNA: TGCGCCAGCAGCTTGGATCCAGGGATAAACACTGAAGCTTTCTTT. Translating it yields CASSLDPGINTEAFF.

V usage is TRBV4-1 and J usage is TRBJ2-5; 9 positions agree with TRBD2. The CDR3 sequence is 18 residues long. V was clipped by 4 bases and J by 0 bases; unmatched bases: 12. CDR1 is MGHRA, CDR2 YSYEKL, per germline. The CDR3 protein is CASSLGFSGGTNQETQYF. The CDR3 coding sequence is TGCGCCAGCAGCCTAGGGTTCAGCGGGGGGACTAACCAAGAGACCCAGTACTTC.

The chain uses TRBV29-1 and TRBJ2-1; either TRBD1 or TRBD2 may fit D (6 bases each). Trimming pared 7 bases from V and 7 bases from J, leaving 23 bases between. CDR1 and CDR2 from the germline V gene are SQVTM and ANQGSEA. The length of the CDR3 is 15 residues. CDR3 loop: CSAEGLGVRGNEQFF. The CDR3 nucleotides are TGCAGCGCGGAGGGATTGGGCGTCAGGGGTAATGAGCAGTTCTTC.

The V and J genes are TRBV10-3 and TRBJ2-3; 10 nucleotides match TRBD1. Germline V gives CDR1 ENHRY, CDR2 SYGVKD. The CDR3 runs to 16 residues. Trimming removed 3 bases from V and 6 bases from J; junction bases left unmatched: 9. The CDR3, as DNA: TGTGCCATCAGTGACCCCGACAGGGGGCGCGTGGATACGCAGTATTTT. It codes for CAISDPDRGRVDTQYF.

The V gene is TRBV7-6, the J gene TRBJ2-1; 8 bases are shared with TRBD1. V lost 2 bases and J lost 0; bases outside the gene matches: 3. Germline loops: CDR1 SGHVS, CDR2 FNYEAQ. The CDR3 covers 16 residues. The CDR3: CASSLRQGSSYNEQFF. As DNA, the CDR3 is TGTGCCAGCAGCTTAAGACAGGGGAGCTCCTACAATGAGCAGTTCTTC.

The V gene is TRBV4-1, the J gene TRBJ2-3; no reliable D call. The CDR3 sequence is 13 residues long. The V gene's germline CDR1 is MGHRA and CDR2 YSYEKL. V lost 1 base, J lost 4 bases, and 6 bases lay in between. The CDR3 spells CASSQVAPDTQYF. The CDR3 DNA is TGCGCCAGCAGCCAAGTTGCCCCAGATACGCAGTATTTT.

The chain joins TRBV5-4 to TRBJ1-1; 8 bases map to TRBD1. The CDR3 is made up of 15 amino acids. Trimming at V came to 3 bases and at J to 0 bases, leaving 4 bases not matched to a gene. Germline assignment: CDR1 SGHNT and CDR2 YYREEE (reference sequence). The CDR3 region is CASSWATGVNTEAFF. As DNA, the CDR3 is TGTGCCAGCAGCTGGGCGACAGGGGTGAACACTGAAGCTTTCTTT.